Listed here are 13 T cell receptor beta chains from one sample, sequenced in a study of response to subunit inactivated influenza vaccine. From the RT-PCR reads, TCRdb called clonotypes with MiXCR, one entry per CDR3 protein. The sample records approximately 520,000 distinct CDR3 sequences, about 25% being singletons. The material was CD4+ T cells sorted from PBMCs, obtained 5 to 6 days after vaccination. All receptors derive from a man aged 45-60 years who received an inactivated influenza vaccine.

The CDR3 DNA reads TGTGCCAGCAGCTTCCTAAACACAGATACGCAGTATTTT. This sequence encodes CASSFLNTDTQYF. The rearrangement uses TRBV5-4 and TRBJ2-3; D ambiguous. The V end lost 2 bases, the J end lost 2 bases, and 6 bases lay between the germline ends. CDR3 length: 13 amino acids. CDR1 is SGHNT, CDR2 YYREEE, per germline (reference sequence). The variable domain in full, completed from reference TRBV5-4 and TRBJ2-3, reads ETGVTQSPTHLIKTRGQQVTLRCSSQSGHNTVSWYQQALGQGPQFIFQYYREEENGRGNFPPRFSGLQFPNYSSELNVNALELDDSALYLCASSFLNTDTQYFGPGTRLTVL.

The chain is built from TRBV20-1 and TRBJ2-3, with 8 bases that match TRBD2. Germline trimming cut 5 bases from V and 2 bases from J; bases unmatched to any gene: 12. Germline values: CDR1 DFQATT, CDR2 SNEGSKA (reference sequence). This CDR3 region has 16 residues. The CDR3 DNA sequence: TGCAGTGCTGGAGCAGCGGGGGCGACCTACACAGATACGCAGTATTTT. Residues: CSAGAAGATYTDTQYF.

CDR3 DNA: TGTGCCAGCTCACCGCAGGCCGCCTACAATGAGCAGTTCTTC. Protein sequence: CASSPQAAYNEQFF. The chain employs TRBV18 and TRBJ2-1; D not resolved. Germline V gives CDR1 KGHSH, CDR2 LQKENI. This CDR3 comprises 14 residues. V lost 3 bases, J lost 2 bases, and 8 bases lay in between.

In regard to this clonotype: One end of the junction varies from germline; a read error may be responsible. The J gene is TRBJ2-1, the V gene TRBV7-3, with TRBD2 as a possible D gene (6 bases). CDR1 and CDR2 from the germline V gene are SGHTA and FQGTGA. The CDR3 covers 15 residues. CDR3 sequence reads: CASAGQGGSSNEQFF. CDR3 coding DNA: TGTGCCAGCGCCGGCCAGGGAGGATCCTCCAATGAGCAGTTCTTC.

This clonotype was seen a few times. The chain joins TRBV12-3 or TRBV12-4 to TRBJ1-3; a weak D match, TRBD1 (5 bases). CDR3 length equals 15 residues. The V and J ends lost 3 bases and 2 bases respectively, with 11 bases between them. CDR3 coding DNA: TGTGCCAGCAGTTTCCCTTCAGGGACTGGAAACACCATATATTTT. Translation gives CASSFPSGTGNTIYF.

The chain has TRBV7-9 and TRBJ2-7; no firm D call. The CDR3 consists of 13 residues. V was pared by 1 base and J by 6 bases, with 10 bases between. Germline lookup yields CDR1 SEHNR and CDR2 FQNEAQ (reference sequence). CDR3 loop: CASSLGISSEQYF. Written as DNA, the CDR3 is TGTGCCAGCAGCTTAGGGATCTCGTCCGAGCAGTACTTC.

This rearrangement joins TRBV30 to TRBJ2-1; 9 positions agree with TRBD1. This CDR3 has 16 amino acids. CDR1 GTSNPN and CDR2 SVGIG come from the germline V gene (reference sequence). V trimming: 0 bases; J trimming: 4 bases; junction bases outside the gene matches: 7. The CDR3 DNA is TGTGCCTGGAGTGTACGGGGGACAGGGTCGTACAATGAGCAGTTCTTC. Protein sequence: CAWSVRGTGSYNEQFF.

This clonotype was seen only a few times. V and J are TRBV20-1 and TRBJ1-6; 8 bases align to TRBD1. Unmatched junction bases numbered 5, after V lost 1 base and J lost 6 bases. CDR3 size: 15 residues. The germline V gene has CDR1 DFQATT and CDR2 SNEGSKA (reference sequence). DNA for the CDR3: TGCAGTGCTAGAGTCCGGGACAGGTTTAATTCACCCCTCCACTTT. Its translation is CSARVRDRFNSPLHF.

This CDR3 reads CASFHGGQGSYEQYF. For the CDR3, the DNA is TGTGCCAGCTTCCATGGGGGGCAGGGGTCCTACGAGCAGTACTTC. The chain recombines TRBV12-3 or TRBV12-4 with TRBJ2-7; either TRBD1 or TRBD2 may fit D (6 bases each). V lost 8 bases, J lost 1 base, and 18 bases lay in between. The CDR3 is made up of 15 amino acids.

The chain links TRBV6-2 or TRBV6-3 to TRBJ1-1, with 7 bases lining up with TRBD1. V trimming: 8 bases; J trimming: 3 bases; junction bases outside the gene matches: 6. CDR1 is MNHEY, CDR2 SVGEGT, per germline. CDR3 length: 13 amino acids. This CDR3 is CASGDRFDTEAFF. In DNA form, the CDR3 reads TGTGCCAGCGGGGACAGATTCGACACTGAAGCTTTCTTT.

The chain recombines TRBV20-1 with TRBJ2-3; 11 bases agree with TRBD2. From germline, CDR1 is DFQATT and CDR2 SNEGSKA (reference sequence). The CDR3 spans 16 residues. Trimming took 3 bases from V and 2 from J; bases not matched to a gene: 7. The DNA for the CDR3 is TGCAGTGCTAGGTCTAGCGGGAGGTGGGTCACAGATACGCAGTATTTT. This codes for CSARSSGRWVTDTQYF.

There are a few counts of this clonotype. The chain combines TRBV3-1 with TRBJ1-1; 7 nucleotides agree with TRBD1. With V trimmed by 3 bases and J by 4 bases, 5 bases remained unmatched. Germline V gives CDR1 LGHDT, CDR2 YNNKEL (reference sequence). This CDR3 contains 14 residues. The CDR3 is CASSHTQGTTEAFF. The CDR3 DNA reads as TGTGCCAGCAGCCACACACAGGGGACCACTGAAGCTTTCTTT.

In this sample, this clonotype turned up many times. CDR3 DNA sequence: TGTGCCACCAGGTGGTCGCGCGGGGACTACGAGCAGTACTTC. Translated, it gives CATRWSRGDYEQYF. The V call is TRBV24-1, the J call TRBJ2-7; D possibly corresponds to TRBD2 (6 bases). The CDR3 totals 14 residues. Germline-derived CDR1 and CDR2 are KGHDR and SFDVKD. Deletions cut 7 bases from V and 3 bases from J, with 15 bases between.